This T cell receptor beta chain was obtained from a study of blood T cell repertoires in COVID-19. Across the study: Donors in the United States, Italy and Spain gave samples during acute or convalescent COVID-19.

As handled by the study authors: Estimates of nucleated cell counts were drawn from the amplification of reference gene primers. The data were produced by immunoSEQ multiplex PCR, yet TCRdb's version contains in-frame clones alone and is incomplete. The V and J calls and clone size come from that table; D and trimming were worked out from the DNA. The sample has about 61,000 clones, roughly 91% seen once. This clonotype was sampled from a human donor in a cohort sampled during active COVID-19. Sequencing used peripheral blood.

The CDR3, as DNA: TGTGCCAGCAGCTTACGGGGTCCGAGCACAGATACGCAGTATTTT. Protein sequence: CASSLRGPSTDTQYF. This sequence joins TRBV7-3 and TRBJ2-3; a weak D match, TRBD2 (5 bases). Trimming removed 2 bases at V and 0 bases at J, with 9 bases between. The CDR3 has 15 amino acids. Germline values: CDR1 SGHTA, CDR2 FQGTGA.